The TCR beta chain under discussion was sequenced for a study of shared clonotypes between healthy human individuals. Whole-study context: Sampling drew on donors who were a couple of women and a few men aged 18 to 49. Study results and limitations: Generation probabilities of non-shared clonotypes were lower (relative to those shared by all four donors). Researchers found naive subsets generally carried larger estimated richness than memory subsets. Clonotype sharing among donors was thought likely to change with sequencing depth.

Naive CD8 populations comprised CD45RO-negative cells positively selected for CCR7, excluding terminally differentiated effector memory CD45RA+ cells. Per the germline V gene, CDR1 is PRHDT and CDR2 is FYEKMQ (reference sequence). CDR3 length: 14 amino acids. V was cut by 5 bases and J by 2 bases, with 12 bases left in between. Only in-frame clones appear in the TCRdb table, and some are missing; sequencing was by immunoSEQ multiplex PCR. This table holds about 2 million clones, about 94% found once. Comments on this clone: Its antigen is not known.

The J gene is TRBJ1-2, the V gene TRBV13, with D perhaps TRBD1 (6 bases). This clonotype was sampled from a man between 18 and 29 years old in good health. The sample comprised naive CD8+ T cells sorted from blood. The CDR3 DNA is TGTGCCAGCAGCGAGGACAGCGAGAACTATGGCTACACCTTC. Protein: CASSEDSENYGYTF.